This T cell receptor beta chain stems from a study of blood T cells in healthy people across ages (dated by TCRdb to the mid-2010s). For context, the study as a whole: In model experiments, template switching captured about one uniquely barcoded TCR beta cDNA molecule for every two T cells. The study analyzed two additional independent replicas of 1 million unique cDNA reads from the same blood draw for two donors, one aged 18 to 30 and one aged 80 or older. The donors were split into four age groups: young (average around 15 years), middle-aged (nearly 40), aged (about 62) and long-lived (roughly 86). To avoid experimental bias, donors of different ages were randomly spread across the sequencing lanes. To track age-related changes in TCR beta repertoire diversity, the study relied on deep sequencing normalized with unique cDNA molecular identifiers.

General study outcomes and caveats: Observed TCR beta diversity per million T cells fell roughly linearly with age, and a significant reduction was already apparent by age roughly 41. Bulk unsorted PBMC profiling prevented conclusive comparison of naive and antigen-experienced compartments. Because donor CMV infection status was unknown, age-related changes in expanded clonotypes were potentially confounded. Estimates of total diversity based on one million sequenced T cells were regarded as lower bounds and as underestimates. Observed TCR beta diversity correlated strongly with the percentage of naive T cells measured by flow cytometry. Compared with the aged group, the long-lived group had more naive CD4+ T cells, fewer expanded clones and increased TCR diversity, suggesting age selection.

Remarks on this clonotype: The specificity of this receptor is unknown. No base quality values were provided; no much bigger clone lies one nucleotide off.

Libraries were built with 5' RACE. The listed sequencing device is Illumina HiSeq 2500. A second PCR of roughly 6 to 11 cycles was run with a J-beta primer mix and a sample-barcoded 5' primer. Each TCR beta cDNA molecule received a unique molecular identifier from a template-switch 5' adaptor carrying 12 random nucleotides. At least 2.5 million CDR3-containing paired-end reads were obtained from each sample. The Mint cDNA synthesis kit, primed by a TRBC-specific oligonucleotide, was used to synthesize first-strand cDNA from all RNA. All cDNA was treated with uracil-DNA glycosylase and then went through a first 18-cycle PCR with the universal primers M1SS and BC2_uni_R. The authors' pipeline ran thus. Normalization of each sample was performed by random selection of 1 million high-quality reads, each carrying a distinct molecular identifier. Reads sharing molecular identifiers were discarded rather than binned into consensus sequences. CDR3 identification, clonotype clustering and error correction used MiTCR with a Q25 quality threshold and the strictest error-elimination algorithm. A nonparametric unseen species model using Euler transformation provided a lower-bound estimate of total TCR beta diversity. Clones were called with MiXCR by TCRdb after fastp trimmed the public reads at Q25, and only in-frame beta chains were retained. CDR3 protein duplicates are merged, each entry listing the most common genes and DNA. For this entry, the V and J calls and clone size follow TCRdb and not the study's own pipeline. For this sample there are more than 550,000 distinct CDR3 sequences; 20% to 25% appear just once. The ten largest clones capture less than 25% of the sample.

The donors were about 40 Caucasian individuals from Russia, aged roughly 6 to 100 years, who were systemically healthy. Each donor gave ten milliliters of peripheral blood, collected into EDTA-treated Vacutainer tubes. Ficoll-Paque density-gradient centrifugation was used to isolate PBMCs, with at least 6.5 million per sample. Total RNA was extracted from PBMCs with Trizol reagent, with at least 5 micrograms obtained per sample. The percentages of naive CD45RAhigh/CD27high T cells were determined by flow cytometry on a PBMC aliquot from every donor. Material: blood. This receptor was identified in a man in his sixties or seventies in good health.

The bases are TGCGCCAGCAGCTTGGGGACTAGCGGGGCCAATGAGCAGTTCTTC. The encoded protein is CASSLGTSGANEQFF. The V gene is TRBV5-1 and the J gene is TRBJ2-1, and TRBD2 aligns with 12 junction nucleotides. Clipping removes 0 bases from V and 6 bases from J, with 1 as the unmatched junction base count. Per the germline V gene, SGHRS is the CDR1 and YFSETQ is the CDR2. The CDR3 has 15 amino acids, counting the end cysteine and phenylalanine. The entry retains the CDR3 DNA only, 45 bases that are in frame from base 1.